This is a list of T cell receptor beta chains from one sample in a study of blood T cell repertoires in COVID-19. Only in-frame clones appear in the TCRdb table, and some are missing; sequencing was by immunoSEQ multiplex PCR. The table records some 150,000 clones, around nine tenths of them present only once. Sample: peripheral blood. Receptors were obtained from a woman aged 40 to 50 with acute or convalescent COVID-19. CDR3s include the opening cysteine and the closing phenylalanine or tryptophan. The order of the fields is clone size, J gene, V gene, CDR3 length, D gene, CDR3 protein, CDR3 DNA. A D gene is named only where the DNA matches it firmly. Where a row states a size, it is once, few, many or the class of an expanded clone; other rows omit it.

clone size: .; J gene: TRBJ2-4; V gene: TRBV25-1; CDR3 length: 15; D gene: TRBD1; CDR3 protein: CASSEPGTVKNIQYF; CDR3 DNA: TGTGCCAGCAGTGAACCCGGGACAGTTAAAAACATTCAGTACTTC
clone size: .; J gene: TRBJ2-7; V gene: TRBV3-1/TRBV3-2; CDR3 length: 14; D gene: TRBD1; CDR3 protein: CASSPTTGGYEQYF; CDR3 DNA: TGTGCCAGCAGCCCTACGACAGGGGGGTACGAGCAGTACTTC
clone size: .; J gene: TRBJ1-6; V gene: TRBV7-2; CDR3 length: 14; D gene: .; CDR3 protein: CASSLGGRRSPLHF; CDR3 DNA: TGTGCCAGCAGCTTAGGGGGGAGGCGGTCACCCCTCCACTTT
clone size: .; J gene: TRBJ1-5; V gene: TRBV27; CDR3 length: 14; D gene: .; CDR3 protein: CASRITGMVQPQHF; CDR3 DNA: TGTGCCAGCAGAATAACAGGGATGGTTCAGCCCCAGCATTTT
clone size: .; J gene: TRBJ1-5; V gene: TRBV28; CDR3 length: 15; D gene: .; CDR3 protein: CASRPGGGGNQPQHF; CDR3 DNA: TGTGCCAGCAGACCGGGGGGAGGGGGCAATCAGCCCCAGCATTTT
clone size: once; J gene: TRBJ2-1; V gene: TRBV4-2; CDR3 length: 16; D gene: TRBD2; CDR3 protein: CASSPKGAGEYNEQFF; CDR3 DNA: TGTGCCAGCAGCCCAAAGGGAGCGGGAGAGTACAATGAGCAGTTCTTC
clone size: .; J gene: TRBJ1-2; V gene: TRBV30; CDR3 length: 13; D gene: .; CDR3 protein: CAWTPVGGYGYTF; CDR3 DNA: TGTGCCTGGACCCCCGTGGGGGGTTATGGCTACACCTTC
clone size: .; J gene: TRBJ2-3; V gene: TRBV4-3; CDR3 length: 16; D gene: TRBD2; CDR3 protein: CASSQGTSGKGDTQYF; CDR3 DNA: TGCGCCAGCAGCCAAGGGACTAGCGGGAAAGGAGATACGCAGTATTTT
clone size: .; J gene: TRBJ2-5; V gene: TRBV2; CDR3 length: 13; D gene: .; CDR3 protein: CASSLQGRETQYF; CDR3 DNA: TGTGCCAGCAGTTTACAGGGAAGGGAGACCCAGTACTTC
clone size: .; J gene: TRBJ1-4; V gene: TRBV7-9; CDR3 length: 15; D gene: .; CDR3 protein: CASSLAYRVDEKLFF; CDR3 DNA: TGTGCCAGCAGCTTAGCTTACAGGGTGGATGAAAAACTGTTTTTT
clone size: .; J gene: TRBJ2-1; V gene: TRBV6-5; CDR3 length: 15; D gene: .; CDR3 protein: CASSTLQGANNEQFF; CDR3 DNA: TGTGCCAGCAGTACTCTCCAAGGGGCTAACAATGAGCAGTTCTTC
clone size: .; J gene: TRBJ2-1; V gene: TRBV28; CDR3 length: 18; D gene: TRBD2; CDR3 protein: CASSLSRWGSGGYNEQFF; CDR3 DNA: TGTGCCAGCAGTTTATCCCGTTGGGGTAGCGGGGGGTACAATGAGCAGTTCTTC
clone size: .; J gene: TRBJ1-1; V gene: TRBV7-9; CDR3 length: 14; D gene: TRBD1; CDR3 protein: CASSSTDRGLEAFF; CDR3 DNA: TGTGCCAGCAGCTCTACGGACAGGGGGCTTGAAGCTTTCTTT
clone size: .; J gene: TRBJ2-3; V gene: TRBV6-1; CDR3 length: 17; D gene: .; CDR3 protein: CASSECYPGLCTDTQYF; CDR3 DNA: TGTGCCAGCAGTGAGTGTTACCCAGGGTTATGCACAGATACGCAGTATTTT
clone size: .; J gene: TRBJ1-6; V gene: TRBV30; CDR3 length: 18; D gene: .; CDR3 protein: CAWKEGDRLNSYNSPLHF; CDR3 DNA: TGTGCCTGGAAGGAAGGAGACCGACTGAACTCCTATAATTCACCCCTCCACTTT
clone size: .; J gene: TRBJ2-7; V gene: TRBV30; CDR3 length: 11; D gene: TRBD1; CDR3 protein: CAYQTGREQYF; CDR3 DNA: TGTGCCTACCAGACAGGGCGGGAGCAGTACTTC
clone size: once; J gene: TRBJ2-1; V gene: TRBV30; CDR3 length: 12; D gene: .; CDR3 protein: CAWSWGGGEQFF; CDR3 DNA: TGTGCCTGGAGCTGGGGAGGTGGTGAGCAGTTCTTC
clone size: .; J gene: TRBJ2-3; V gene: TRBV7-9; CDR3 length: 14; D gene: .; CDR3 protein: CASSLALGPDTQYF; CDR3 DNA: TGTGCCAGCAGCCTAGCATTGGGGCCAGATACGCAGTATTTT
clone size: .; J gene: TRBJ1-2; V gene: TRBV18; CDR3 length: 13; D gene: TRBD1; CDR3 protein: CASSPGQGSGYTF; CDR3 DNA: TGTGCCAGCTCACCGGGACAGGGTTCCGGCTACACCTTC
clone size: .; J gene: TRBJ1-5; V gene: TRBV28; CDR3 length: 17; D gene: TRBD1; CDR3 protein: CASSLWSGQGGHQPQHF; CDR3 DNA: TGTGCCAGCAGTTTATGGTCGGGACAGGGGGGTCATCAGCCCCAGCATTTT
clone size: .; J gene: TRBJ2-5; V gene: TRBV2; CDR3 length: 13; D gene: .; CDR3 protein: CASLQEIQETQYF; CDR3 DNA: TGTGCCAGTTTACAGGAGATTCAAGAGACCCAGTACTTC
clone size: few; J gene: TRBJ2-1; V gene: TRBV4-1; CDR3 length: 16; D gene: TRBD2; CDR3 protein: CASSRLGLAGYNEQFF; CDR3 DNA: TGCGCCAGCAGCCGCCTGGGACTAGCGGGGTACAATGAGCAGTTCTTC
clone size: .; J gene: TRBJ1-4; V gene: TRBV5-1; CDR3 length: 14; D gene: .; CDR3 protein: CASSLGAGREKLFF; CDR3 DNA: TGCGCCAGCAGCTTGGGGGCAGGGCGCGAAAAACTGTTTTTT
clone size: .; J gene: TRBJ2-1; V gene: TRBV28; CDR3 length: 12; D gene: .; CDR3 protein: CASSGGKNEQFF; CDR3 DNA: TGTGCCAGCAGCGGGGGTAAAAATGAGCAGTTCTTC
clone size: .; J gene: TRBJ2-7; V gene: TRBV5-5; CDR3 length: 15; D gene: TRBD1; CDR3 protein: CASRSRDREAYEQYF; CDR3 DNA: TGTGCCAGCAGGTCCAGGGACAGGGAGGCCTACGAGCAGTACTTC
clone size: medium-sized; J gene: TRBJ1-6; V gene: TRBV30; CDR3 length: 14; D gene: TRBD1; CDR3 protein: CAWSPGTVNSPLHF; CDR3 DNA: TGTGCCTGGAGTCCGGGGACAGTTAATTCACCCCTCCACTTT
clone size: .; J gene: TRBJ1-4; V gene: TRBV4-3; CDR3 length: 15; D gene: TRBD1; CDR3 protein: CASSQDGRGNEKLFF; CDR3 DNA: TGCGCCAGCAGCCAAGACGGCAGGGGGAATGAAAAACTGTTTTTT
clone size: .; J gene: TRBJ2-5; V gene: TRBV6-5; CDR3 length: 11; D gene: .; CDR3 protein: CASTQGGTQYF; CDR3 DNA: TGTGCCAGCACCCAGGGTGGGACCCAGTACTTC
clone size: .; J gene: TRBJ2-1; V gene: TRBV3-1/TRBV3-2; CDR3 length: 16; D gene: .; CDR3 protein: CASSQDVQGRGYEQFF; CDR3 DNA: TGTGCCAGCAGCCAAGATGTCCAGGGGAGGGGCTATGAGCAGTTCTTC
clone size: .; J gene: TRBJ2-5; V gene: TRBV7-2; CDR3 length: 14; D gene: TRBD2; CDR3 protein: CASTRLAAQETQYF; CDR3 DNA: TGTGCCAGCACCCGACTAGCGGCCCAAGAGACCCAGTACTTC
clone size: .; J gene: TRBJ1-4; V gene: TRBV4-1; CDR3 length: 20; D gene: TRBD1; CDR3 protein: CASSRGGQGILILANEKLFF; CDR3 DNA: TGCGCCAGCAGCCGGGGTGGACAGGGGATATTAATTTTAGCTAATGAAAAACTGTTTTTT
clone size: .; J gene: TRBJ1-1; V gene: TRBV4-1; CDR3 length: 15; D gene: .; CDR3 protein: CASSQVALPGAEAFF; CDR3 DNA: TGCGCCAGCAGCCAAGTTGCCCTCCCCGGTGCTGAAGCTTTCTTT
clone size: .; J gene: TRBJ2-2; V gene: TRBV24-1; CDR3 length: 17; D gene: TRBD2; CDR3 protein: CATSDPGTSGWTGELFF; CDR3 DNA: TGTGCCACCAGTGATCCCGGGACTAGCGGGTGGACCGGGGAGCTGTTTTTT
clone size: .; J gene: TRBJ2-2; V gene: TRBV5-1; CDR3 length: 17; D gene: TRBD2; CDR3 protein: CASSSMGLAGDTGELFF; CDR3 DNA: TGCGCCAGCAGTTCTATGGGACTAGCGGGAGACACCGGGGAGCTGTTTTTT
clone size: .; J gene: TRBJ1-1; V gene: TRBV28; CDR3 length: 18; D gene: .; CDR3 protein: CASTPMRIKGQGDTEAFF; CDR3 DNA: TGTGCCAGCACCCCTATGAGGATAAAGGGGCAGGGCGACACTGAAGCTTTCTTT
clone size: .; J gene: TRBJ1-3; V gene: TRBV19; CDR3 length: 15; D gene: .; CDR3 protein: CASSTPGVSGNTIYF; CDR3 DNA: TGTGCCAGTAGTACTCCCGGGGTGTCTGGAAACACCATATATTTT
clone size: .; J gene: TRBJ1-5; V gene: TRBV19; CDR3 length: 16; D gene: TRBD1; CDR3 protein: CASSTWGRGLDQPQHF; CDR3 DNA: TGTGCCAGTAGTACGTGGGGCAGGGGGCTGGATCAGCCCCAGCATTTT